This T cell receptor beta chain was identified in a study of blood T cells in healthy people across ages. A second PCR, run for about 7 to 12 cycles, used a sample-barcoded 5' primer plus a J-beta primer mix. TCRdb recomputed calls from the 5' RACE reads with MiXCR, one row per CDR3 protein. Seen here are hundreds of thousands of distinct CDR3 sequences, more than 40% observed once, and the top ten hold 30% to 40%. Donor samples were obtained from healthy Caucasian individuals from Russia, aged 6 to 90. J gave up 3 bases and V 5 bases, and 8 bases lay outside the gene matches. The CDR3 covers 16 residues. The V gene's germline CDR1 is SGHTA and CDR2 FQGNSA.

This receptor was taken from a woman between 55 and 75 years old in good health. The material sequenced was blood. The chain links TRBV7-2 to TRBJ2-3; TRBD1 aligns across 10 bases. The CDR3 DNA follows: TGTGCCAGCAGCCCCCCGGACAGGGGGTCTACAGATACGCAGTATTTT. This translates into CASSPPDRGSTDTQYF.